A single T cell receptor beta chain is shown here with its context. The data belong to a study of CD8 T cells in ankylosing spondylitis. TCRdb re-called the 5' RACE reads with MiXCR, one entry per CDR3 protein. The table records over 130,000 distinct CDR3 sequences, around 45% of them present only once. V shed 4 bases and J shed 0 bases, with 27 bases lying between them. The CDR3 length is 20 residues. The V gene is TRBV12-3 or TRBV12-4, the J gene TRBJ1-1; D ambiguous. The source material was synovial fluid, either unsorted or a sorted T cell fraction (not recorded which). This TCR came from a male donor with ankylosing spondylitis. CDR3 in DNA: TGTGCCAGCAGTTCCGCCGCGCTCCGGGGTTCCCCCTTTATGAACACTGAAGCTTTCTTT. Its translation is CASSSAALRGSPFMNTEAFF.